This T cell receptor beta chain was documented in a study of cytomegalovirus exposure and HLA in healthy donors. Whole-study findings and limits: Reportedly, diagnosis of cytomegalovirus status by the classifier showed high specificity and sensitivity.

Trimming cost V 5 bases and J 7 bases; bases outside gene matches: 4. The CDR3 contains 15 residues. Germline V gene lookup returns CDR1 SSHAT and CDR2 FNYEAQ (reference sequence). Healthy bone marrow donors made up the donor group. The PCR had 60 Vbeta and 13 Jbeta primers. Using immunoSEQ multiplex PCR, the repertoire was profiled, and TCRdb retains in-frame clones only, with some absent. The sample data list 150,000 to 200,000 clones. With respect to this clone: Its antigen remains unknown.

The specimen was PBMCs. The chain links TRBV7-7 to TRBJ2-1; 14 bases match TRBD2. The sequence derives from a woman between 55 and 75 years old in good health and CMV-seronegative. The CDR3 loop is CASSTTSGGANEQFF. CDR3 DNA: TGTGCCAGCAGCACGACTAGCGGGGGGGCGAATGAGCAGTTCTTC.